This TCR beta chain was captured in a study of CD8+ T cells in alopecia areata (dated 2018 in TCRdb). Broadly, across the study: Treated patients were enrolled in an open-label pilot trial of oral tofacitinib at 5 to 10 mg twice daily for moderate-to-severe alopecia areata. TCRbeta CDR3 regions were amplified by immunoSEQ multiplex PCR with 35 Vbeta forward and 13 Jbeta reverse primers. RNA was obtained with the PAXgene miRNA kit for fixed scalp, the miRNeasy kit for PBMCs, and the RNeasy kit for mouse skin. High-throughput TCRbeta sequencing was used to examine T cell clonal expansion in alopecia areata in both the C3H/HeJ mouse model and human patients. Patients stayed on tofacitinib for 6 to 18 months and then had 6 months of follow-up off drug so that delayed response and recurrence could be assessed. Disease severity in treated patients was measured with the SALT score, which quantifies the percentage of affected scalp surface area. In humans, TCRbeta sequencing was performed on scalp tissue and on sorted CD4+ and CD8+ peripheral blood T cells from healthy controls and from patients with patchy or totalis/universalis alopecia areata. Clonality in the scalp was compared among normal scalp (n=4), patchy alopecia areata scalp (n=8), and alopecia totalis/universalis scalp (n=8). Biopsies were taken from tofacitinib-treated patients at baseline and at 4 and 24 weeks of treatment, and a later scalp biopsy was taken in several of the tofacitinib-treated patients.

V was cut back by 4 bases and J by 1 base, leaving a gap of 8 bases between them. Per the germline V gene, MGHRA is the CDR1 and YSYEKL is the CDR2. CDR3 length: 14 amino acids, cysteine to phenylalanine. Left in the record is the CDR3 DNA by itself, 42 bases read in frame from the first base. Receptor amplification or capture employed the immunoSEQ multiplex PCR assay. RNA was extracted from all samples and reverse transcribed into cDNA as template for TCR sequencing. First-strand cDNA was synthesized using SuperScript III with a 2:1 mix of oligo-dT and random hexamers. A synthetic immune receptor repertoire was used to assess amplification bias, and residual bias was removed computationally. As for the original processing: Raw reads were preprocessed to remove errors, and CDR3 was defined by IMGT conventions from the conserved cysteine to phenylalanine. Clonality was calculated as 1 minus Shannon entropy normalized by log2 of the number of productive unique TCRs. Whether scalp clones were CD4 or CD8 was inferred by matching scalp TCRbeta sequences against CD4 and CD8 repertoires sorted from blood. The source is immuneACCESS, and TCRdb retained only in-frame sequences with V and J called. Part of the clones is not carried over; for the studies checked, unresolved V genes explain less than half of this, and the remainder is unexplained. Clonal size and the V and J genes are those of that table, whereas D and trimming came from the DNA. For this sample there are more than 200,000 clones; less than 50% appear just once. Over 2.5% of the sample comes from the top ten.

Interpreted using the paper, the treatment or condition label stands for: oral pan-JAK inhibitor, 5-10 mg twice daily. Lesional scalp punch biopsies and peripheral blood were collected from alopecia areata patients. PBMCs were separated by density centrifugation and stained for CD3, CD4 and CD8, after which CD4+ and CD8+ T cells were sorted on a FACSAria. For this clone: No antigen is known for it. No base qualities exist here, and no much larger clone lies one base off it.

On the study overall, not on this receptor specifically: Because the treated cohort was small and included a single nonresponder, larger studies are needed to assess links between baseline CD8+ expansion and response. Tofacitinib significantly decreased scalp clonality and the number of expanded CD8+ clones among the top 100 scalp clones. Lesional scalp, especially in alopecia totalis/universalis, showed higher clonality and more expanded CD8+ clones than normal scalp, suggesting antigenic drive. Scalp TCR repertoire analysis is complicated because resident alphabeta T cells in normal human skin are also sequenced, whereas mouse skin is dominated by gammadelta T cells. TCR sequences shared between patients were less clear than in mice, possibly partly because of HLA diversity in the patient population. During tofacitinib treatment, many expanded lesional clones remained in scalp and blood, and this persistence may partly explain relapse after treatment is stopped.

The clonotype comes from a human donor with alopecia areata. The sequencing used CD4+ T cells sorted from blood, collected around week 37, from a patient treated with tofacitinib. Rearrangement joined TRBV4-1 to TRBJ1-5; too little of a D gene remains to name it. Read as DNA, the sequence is TGCGCCAGCAGCCGCCTCATAAGCAATCAGCCCCAGCATTTT. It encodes CASSRLISNQPQHF.